One and the same sample provided the 5 T cell receptor beta chains below, sequenced in a study of T cells in Graves' hyperthyroidism and ophthalmopathy. Template material for amplifying TCR beta CDR3 regions consisted of RNA transcripts. The primer set for the first-round RT-PCR of the TCR CDR3 was HTBI. Via MiXCR, TCRdb re-called the multiplex PCR reads, giving one row per CDR3 protein. Of about 530,000 distinct CDR3 sequences listed, about a sixth are singletons. The specimen was blood. These receptors were taken from a woman under 30 with Graves' ophthalmopathy.

In its sample, this clonotype was seen many times. The V call is TRBV28, the J call TRBJ2-1, with 10 bases identical to TRBD1. The CDR3 runs 15 residues. Losses at the gene ends were 6 bases for V and 3 bases for J; bases not matched to a gene: 5. The germline gives CDR1 MDHEN, CDR2 SYDVKM. Written as DNA, the CDR3 is TGTGCCAGCAGACTGGACAGGGGGAGCTACAATGAGCAGTTCTTC. It yields the protein CASRLDRGSYNEQFF.

The chain carries TRBV7-2 and TRBJ2-5, with TRBD2 matching 12 bases. Germline V gene lookup returns CDR1 SGHTA and CDR2 FQGNSA. J gave up 2 bases and V 5 bases, and 15 bases lay outside the gene matches. The CDR3 is made up of 19 amino acids. The CDR3 nucleotides are TGTGCCAGCAGCCCTAATACTGGGAGACTAGCGGGAGAACAAGAGACCCAGTACTTC. It specifies CASSPNTGRLAGEQETQYF.

Ten or more counts support this clonotype. The chain recombines TRBV12-3 or TRBV12-4 with TRBJ2-2; 8 positions agree with TRBD1. V lost 7 bases and J lost 7; bases outside the gene matches: 8. The CDR3 sequence is 14 residues long. As DNA, the CDR3 is TGTGCCAGCAAGCCGGGACAGGAGCACGGGGAGCTGTTTTTT. Amino acid sequence: CASKPGQEHGELFF.

This clonotype was counted a few times. The chain couples TRBV7-9 to TRBJ2-2; 9 bases are shared with TRBD1. V was pared by 5 bases and J by 1 base, with 5 bases of the junction left unmatched. This CDR3 has 16 amino acids. Germline CDR1 is SEHNR and CDR2 is FQNEAQ (reference sequence). Here the CDR3 reads CASSLRTGVNTGELFF. For the CDR3, the DNA is TGTGCCAGCAGCCTAAGGACAGGGGTGAACACCGGGGAGCTGTTTTTT. Looking up the rest from reference TRBV7-9 and TRBJ2-2 gives the full variable domain: DTGVSQNPRHKITKRGQNVTFRCDPISEHNRLYWYRQTLGQGPEFLTYFQNEAQLEKSRLLSDRFSAERPKGSFSTLEIQRTEQGDSAMYLCASSLRTGVNTGELFFGEGSRLTVL.

Many counts were recorded for this clonotype. This chain links TRBV5-8 with TRBJ1-1; 9 bases align to TRBD1. The CDR3 loop spans 17 amino acids. V lost 4 bases and J lost 1; bases outside the gene matches: 11. In germline, CDR1 is SGHTS, CDR2 YDEGEE. CDR3 region: CASSPGQGYRANTEAFF. In nucleotides, the CDR3 is TGTGCCAGCAGCCCAGGACAGGGGTACCGCGCGAACACTGAAGCTTTCTTT.